This T cell receptor beta chain is drawn from a study of multiple sclerosis patients with progressive multifocal leukoencephalopathy. This clone was found a few times. As yet, its antigen is unknown. Clones were sequenced by immunoSEQ multiplex PCR, and TCRdb holds only the in-frame ones, with some missing. The sample consists of about 30,000 clones, just under 90% of them appearing once. Study-level results: TRBV and TRBJ usage showed no common pattern when PML developed. Less diverse TRB repertoires were suggested in most PML patients.

Time point: less than 7 months of natalizumab therapy. The CDR3 totals 11 residues. Trimming left V 8 bases short and J 1 base short, with 5 bases between. CDR1 MGHRA and CDR2 YSYEKL come from the germline V gene. The chain uses TRBV4-1 and TRBJ1-1; D unclear. The receptor's source is a human donor with multiple sclerosis. The input for sequencing was PBMCs, taken from a patient treated with natalizumab. This chain's CDR3 is CASRGNTEAFF. The DNA for the CDR3 is TGCGCCAGCCGGGGGAACACTGAAGCTTTCTTT.